This T cell receptor beta chain was obtained from a study of blood T cell repertoires in COVID-19. Study details: The United States, Italy and Spain provided the acute and convalescent COVID-19 samples. Sample material is recorded as cDNA or gDNA derived from T cells, B-cell-depleted T cells, or PBMCs.

V was trimmed by 2 bases and J by 4 bases, leaving 11 bases between them. Germline CDR1 and CDR2: KGHSH and LQKENI. This CDR3 comprises 14 residues. How the authors handled the data: Estimates of nucleated cell counts were drawn from the amplification of reference gene primers. Data came from immunoSEQ multiplex PCR; TCRdb stores just in-frame clones and leaves some out. That table gives V, J and clone size, and the DNA gave D and trimming. This table holds about 200,000 clones, about 78% found once. This TCR was recovered from a woman in her sixties or seventies with acute or convalescent COVID-19. J is TRBJ2-5 and V is TRBV18, with D hard to call. Sequences were obtained from peripheral blood. CDR3 nucleotide sequence: TGTGCCAGCTCACCATCGCCTATAAGAGAGACCCAGTACTTC. Its translation is CASSPSPIRETQYF.